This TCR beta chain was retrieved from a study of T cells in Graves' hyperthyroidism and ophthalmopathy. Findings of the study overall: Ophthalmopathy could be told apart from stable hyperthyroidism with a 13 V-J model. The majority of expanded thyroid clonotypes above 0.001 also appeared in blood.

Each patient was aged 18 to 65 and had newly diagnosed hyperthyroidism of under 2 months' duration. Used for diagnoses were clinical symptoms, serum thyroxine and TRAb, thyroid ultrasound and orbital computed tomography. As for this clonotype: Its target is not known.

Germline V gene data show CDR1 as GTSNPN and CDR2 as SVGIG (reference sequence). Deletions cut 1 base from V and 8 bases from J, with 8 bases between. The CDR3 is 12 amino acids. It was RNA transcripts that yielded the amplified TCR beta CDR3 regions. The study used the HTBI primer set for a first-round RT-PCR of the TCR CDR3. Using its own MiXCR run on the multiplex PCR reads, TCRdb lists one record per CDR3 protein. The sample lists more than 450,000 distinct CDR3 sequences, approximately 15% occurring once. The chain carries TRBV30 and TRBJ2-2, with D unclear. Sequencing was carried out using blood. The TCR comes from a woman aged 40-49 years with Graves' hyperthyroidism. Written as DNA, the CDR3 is TGTGCCTGGAGTGCCTATGCGGGGGAGCTGTTTTTT. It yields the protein CAWSAYAGELFF.